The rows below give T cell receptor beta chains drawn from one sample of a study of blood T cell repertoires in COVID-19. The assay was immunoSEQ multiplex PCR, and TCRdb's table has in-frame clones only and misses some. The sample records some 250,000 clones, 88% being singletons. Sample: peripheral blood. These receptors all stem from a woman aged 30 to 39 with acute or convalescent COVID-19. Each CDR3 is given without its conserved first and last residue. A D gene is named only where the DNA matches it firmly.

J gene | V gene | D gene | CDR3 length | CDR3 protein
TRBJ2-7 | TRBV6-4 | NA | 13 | ASSEIASASYEQY
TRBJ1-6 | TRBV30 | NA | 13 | AGRTGGRFNSPLH
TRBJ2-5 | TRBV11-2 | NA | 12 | ASSFQDSQETQY
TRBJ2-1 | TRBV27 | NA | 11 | ASSPRRGNEQF
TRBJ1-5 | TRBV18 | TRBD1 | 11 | ASSGQANQPQH
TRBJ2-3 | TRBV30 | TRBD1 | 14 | AWKKQGAFITDTQY
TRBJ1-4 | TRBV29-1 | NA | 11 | SVDRGLGEKLF
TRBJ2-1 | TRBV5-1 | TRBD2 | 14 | ASSLAVAGGFNEQF
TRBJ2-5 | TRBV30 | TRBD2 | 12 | AWRLAGTKETQY
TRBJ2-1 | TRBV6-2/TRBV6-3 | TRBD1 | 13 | ASSYDRVVTTEQF
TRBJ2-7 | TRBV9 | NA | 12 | ASSPRDTPREQY
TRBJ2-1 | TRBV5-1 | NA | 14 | ASSPREYASYNEQF
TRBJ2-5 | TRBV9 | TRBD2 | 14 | ASSAPSGISPETQY
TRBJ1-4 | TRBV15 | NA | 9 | ATSGSEKLF
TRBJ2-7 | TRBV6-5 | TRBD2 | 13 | ASSRGLAGSYEQY
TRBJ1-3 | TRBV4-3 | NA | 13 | ASSQYTPAPNTIY
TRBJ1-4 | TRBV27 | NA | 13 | ASRRGGLVGEKLF
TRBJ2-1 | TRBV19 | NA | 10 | ASSIYGNEQF
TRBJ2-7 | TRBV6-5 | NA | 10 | ASTPEGYEQY
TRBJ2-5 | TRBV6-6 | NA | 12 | ASSLGTSQETQY
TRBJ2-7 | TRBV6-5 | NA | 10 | ATLGLNYEQY
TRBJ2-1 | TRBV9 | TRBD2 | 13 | ASTRTSGRDNEQF
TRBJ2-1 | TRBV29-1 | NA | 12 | SVSARLNQGEQF
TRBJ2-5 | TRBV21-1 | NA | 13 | ASSNGGRPWETQY
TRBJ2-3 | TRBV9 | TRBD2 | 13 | ASSVETSGTDTQY
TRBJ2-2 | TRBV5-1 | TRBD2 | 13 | ASSLAGGSTGELF
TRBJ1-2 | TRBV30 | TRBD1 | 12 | AWSSGGDNYGYT
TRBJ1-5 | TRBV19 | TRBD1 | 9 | ASSLGTATH
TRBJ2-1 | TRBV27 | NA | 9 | ASHGGGEQF
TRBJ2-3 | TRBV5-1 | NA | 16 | ASSLVFLGPPSTDTQY
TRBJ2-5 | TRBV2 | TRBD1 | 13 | ASSTHRGVQETQY
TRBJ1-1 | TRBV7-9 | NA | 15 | ASSYPSRGGRNTEAF
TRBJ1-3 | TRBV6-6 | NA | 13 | ASSYKGGAGNTIY
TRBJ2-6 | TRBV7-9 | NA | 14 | ASSPDRSSGANVLT
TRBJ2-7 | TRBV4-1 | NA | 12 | ASSVRELSYEQY
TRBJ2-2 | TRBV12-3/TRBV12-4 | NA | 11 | ASSKQGTGELF
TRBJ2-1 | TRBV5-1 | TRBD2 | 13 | ASSLDLAVYNEQF
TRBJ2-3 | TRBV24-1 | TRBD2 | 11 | ATNGGGGNTQY
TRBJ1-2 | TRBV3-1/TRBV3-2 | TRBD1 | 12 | ASSVAGQGYGYT
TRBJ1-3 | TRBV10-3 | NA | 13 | AISDYRGPGNTIY
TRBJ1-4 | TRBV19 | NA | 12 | ATWNPQARAKLF
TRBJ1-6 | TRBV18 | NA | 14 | ASSPGPGLGNSPLH
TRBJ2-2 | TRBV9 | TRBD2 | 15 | ASSPLRLAGETGELF
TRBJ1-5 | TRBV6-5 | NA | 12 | ASRRANGRQPQH
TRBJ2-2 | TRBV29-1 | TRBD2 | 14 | SVERGLAGVTGELF
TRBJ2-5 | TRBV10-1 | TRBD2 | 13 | ASSESVSGKETQY
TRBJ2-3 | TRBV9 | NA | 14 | ASSVAVAGLTDTQY
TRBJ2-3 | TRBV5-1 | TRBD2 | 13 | ASSSAGENTDTQY
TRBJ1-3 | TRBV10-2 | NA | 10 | ASSEGANTIY
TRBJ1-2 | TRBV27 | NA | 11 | ASSYRVDYGYT
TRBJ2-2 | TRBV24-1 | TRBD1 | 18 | ATSDLVRTGTGDGTGELF